The clone carrying this TCR beta chain was recorded many times. Each CDR3 protein is one row after TCRdb ran MiXCR on the RT-PCR reads. This table has around 700,000 distinct CDR3 sequences, 12% to 15% appearing once. The receptor comes from a female donor in good health, serving as a healthy control. The sequencing input was memory CD4+ T cells from blood.

The DNA for the CDR3 is TGCGCCAGCAGCCAAGAACGGCCCCCAGCGGGAGGTGGCATTCAGTACTTC. Encoded protein: CASSQERPPAGGGIQYF. V usage is TRBV4-1 and J usage is TRBJ2-4; 9 bases map to TRBD2. The junction had 12 bases not matched to a gene; V was cut back by 0 bases and J by 9 bases. The CDR3 loop spans 17 amino acids. Germline-derived CDR1 and CDR2 are MGHRA and YSYEKL.